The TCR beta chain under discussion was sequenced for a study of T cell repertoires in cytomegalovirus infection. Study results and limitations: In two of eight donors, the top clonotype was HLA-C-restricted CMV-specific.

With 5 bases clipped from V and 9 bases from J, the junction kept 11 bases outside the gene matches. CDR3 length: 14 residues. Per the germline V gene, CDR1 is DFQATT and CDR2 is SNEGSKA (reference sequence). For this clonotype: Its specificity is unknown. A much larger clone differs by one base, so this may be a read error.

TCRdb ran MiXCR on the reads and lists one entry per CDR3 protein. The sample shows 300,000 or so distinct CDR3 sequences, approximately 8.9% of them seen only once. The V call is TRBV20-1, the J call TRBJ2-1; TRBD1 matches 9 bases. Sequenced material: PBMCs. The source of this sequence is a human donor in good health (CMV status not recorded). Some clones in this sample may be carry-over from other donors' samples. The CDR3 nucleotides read TGCAGTGCTTTACAGGGGGCAGGGGTCATTGAGCAGTTCTTC. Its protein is CSALQGAGVIEQFF.